These T cell receptor beta chains were read from a single sample in a study of siplizumab effects on memory and regulatory T cells. The assay was immunoSEQ multiplex PCR, and TCRdb's table has in-frame clones only and misses some. The data show 100,000 or so clones, 85% to 95% seen once. The sample was Tregs sorted from blood. These TCRs come from a human donor in good health. CDR3s include the opening cysteine and the closing phenylalanine or tryptophan. The D gene is left open where the match is weak. Where a row states a size, it is once, few, many or the class of an expanded clone; other rows omit it.

>TRBJ2-7|-|-|TRBV30
CAWRQAYEQYF
TGTGCCTGGAGACAAGCCTACGAGCAGTACTTC
>TRBJ1-1|once|-|TRBV6-5
CASSWIGTSEAFF
TGTGCCAGCAGTTGGATCGGGACTTCTGAAGCTTTCTTT
>TRBJ2-1|-|-|TRBV9
CASSAIGLRNEQFF
TGTGCCAGCAGCGCTATAGGGTTACGGAATGAGCAGTTCTTC
>TRBJ2-6|-|TRBD1|TRBV5-1
CASSAAPGQAASRANVLTF
TGCGCCAGCAGCGCGGCACCGGGACAGGCCGCTTCTCGGGCCAACGTCCTGACTTTC
>TRBJ2-2|once|-|TRBV7-3
CASKGGGELFF
TGTGCCAGCAAAGGAGGCGGGGAGCTGTTTTTT
>TRBJ1-5|-|-|TRBV5-1
CASSGGKGQPQHF
TGCGCCAGCAGTGGGGGGAAGGGTCAGCCCCAGCATTTT
>TRBJ1-5|-|TRBD1|TRBV2
CASSRQGINQPQHF
TGTGCCAGCAGTAGACAGGGTATCAATCAGCCCCAGCATTTT
>TRBJ1-4|-|-|TRBV9
CASSANSEKLFF
TGTGCCAGCAGCGCCAACAGTGAAAAACTGTTTTTT
>TRBJ2-1|-|TRBD2|TRBV7-6
CASSLPSGSRNEQFF
TGTGCCAGCAGCCTGCCTAGCGGGAGCCGCAATGAGCAGTTCTTC
>TRBJ1-5|-|-|TRBV6-4
CASSPDTNQPQHF
TGTGCCAGCAGTCCGGACACCAATCAGCCCCAGCATTTT
>TRBJ1-5|-|-|TRBV28
CASSLVTNQPQHF
TGTGCCAGCAGTTTGGTCACCAATCAGCCCCAGCATTTT
>TRBJ1-3|-|TRBD1|TRBV7-6
CASSLQELTGGAGTTIYF
TGTGCCAGCAGCCTGCAAGAATTGACAGGGGGCGCGGGTACCACCATATATTTT
>TRBJ1-5|-|-|TRBV18
CASSPLGLGSSNQPQHF
TGTGCCAGCTCACCACTCGGTTTGGGGTCAAGCAATCAGCCCCAGCATTTT
>TRBJ2-7|-|-|TRBV2
CASSKQNSYEQYF
TGTGCCAGCAGCAAACAGAATTCCTACGAGCAGTACTTC
>TRBJ1-2|-|-|TRBV19
CATQPWKGEGYTF
TGTGCCACTCAGCCCTGGAAAGGGGAAGGCTACACCTTC
>TRBJ2-7|-|-|TRBV30
CAWSVAYEQYF
TGTGCCTGGAGTGTAGCATACGAGCAGTACTTC
>TRBJ2-1|-|TRBD1|TRBV18
CASSLRTGPYNEQFF
TGTGCCAGCTCGCTCCGGACAGGACCCTACAATGAGCAGTTCTTC
>TRBJ2-2|-|TRBD1|TRBV5-1
CASSFGGTGSGELFF
TGCGCCAGCAGCTTTGGAGGGACAGGGTCCGGGGAGCTGTTTTTT
>TRBJ2-7|-|-|TRBV28
CASSFTSTQYF
TGTGCCAGCAGTTTTACTAGCACGCAGTACTTC
>TRBJ2-7|-|TRBD2|TRBV27
CASRRLAGAYEQYF
TGTGCCAGCAGAAGACTAGCGGGGGCCTACGAGCAGTACTTC
>TRBJ1-1|-|-|TRBV19
CASRIGRMNTEAFF
TGTGCCAGTCGGATAGGCCGGATGAACACTGAAGCTTTCTTT
>TRBJ2-5|-|-|TRBV5-1
CASRVGLFKTNQETQYF
TGCGCCAGCCGAGTTGGACTTTTTAAGACCAATCAAGAGACCCAGTACTTC
>TRBJ1-2|-|-|TRBV5-1
CASSLDDYGYTF
TGCGCCAGCAGCTTGGACGACTATGGCTACACCTTC
>TRBJ1-1|-|-|TRBV6-5
CASSYLGGGYTEAFF
TGTGCCAGCAGTTACTTGGGGGGGGGCTACACTGAAGCTTTCTTT
>TRBJ1-1|-|-|TRBV25-1
CASSALGLGKVNTEAFF
TGTGCCAGCAGTGCTCTGGGGCTGGGCAAAGTGAACACTGAAGCTTTCTTT
>TRBJ1-5|-|TRBD1|TRBV5-8
CASSLILIGTAYSNQPQHF
TGTGCCAGCAGCTTGATATTGATCGGGACAGCATATAGCAATCAGCCCCAGCATTTT
>TRBJ2-1|-|-|TRBV5-6
CASSGDLQSSYNEQFF
TGTGCCAGCAGCGGGGACCTACAGAGCTCCTACAATGAGCAGTTCTTC
>TRBJ2-5|-|-|TRBV27
CASSLMYTRDGSTQYF
TGTGCCAGCAGTTTAATGTACACCAGGGACGGCTCGACCCAGTACTTC
>TRBJ2-5|-|-|TRBV29-1
CSVFGPSQETQYF
TGCAGCGTTTTCGGTCCGTCGCAAGAGACCCAGTACTTC
>TRBJ2-3|-|TRBD1|TRBV30
CAWSRLQGATQYF
TGTGCCTGGAGTAGGCTACAGGGGGCTACGCAGTATTTT
>TRBJ2-7|-|-|TRBV7-2
CASRPWTAIDEQYF
TGTGCCAGCAGACCCTGGACAGCTATTGACGAGCAGTACTTC
>TRBJ2-7|-|-|TRBV2
CASRRVQGTYEQYF
TGTGCCAGCAGGAGGGTACAGGGCACCTACGAGCAGTACTTC
>TRBJ1-1|-|-|TRBV27
CASSFQQGRGTEAFF
TGTGCCAGCAGTTTTCAGCAGGGGCGCGGTACTGAAGCTTTCTTT
>TRBJ1-1|-|-|TRBV6-5
CASRQGLLNTEAFF
TGTGCCAGCAGACAGGGACTGCTGAACACTGAAGCTTTCTTT
>TRBJ1-2|-|-|TRBV30
CAWSNPGHHYGYTF
TGTGCCTGGAGTAACCCGGGGCACCACTATGGCTACACCTTC
>TRBJ1-1|once|-|TRBV7-9
CASSSGATNTEAFF
TGTGCCAGCAGCTCAGGGGCCACGAACACTGAAGCTTTCTTT
>TRBJ2-6|-|-|TRBV19
CASIPPPKSGANVLTF
TGTGCCAGTATACCGCCGCCAAAGTCTGGGGCCAACGTCCTGACTTTC
>TRBJ1-1|few|-|TRBV9
CASSVRQHTEAFF
TGTGCCAGCAGCGTACGGCAGCACACTGAAGCTTTCTTT
>TRBJ1-3|-|-|TRBV15
CATSTGWGTGNTIYF
TGTGCCACCAGCACCGGTTGGGGGACAGGAAACACCATATATTTT
>TRBJ1-4|once|-|TRBV28
CASKTDTLNEKLFF
TGTGCCAGCAAAACGGACACCCTTAATGAAAAACTGTTTTTT
>TRBJ2-1|-|-|TRBV5-8
CASSNTRSYNEQFF
TGTGCCAGCAGCAATACCCGCTCCTACAATGAGCAGTTCTTC
>TRBJ1-1|-|-|TRBV6-5
CASRSRVENTEAFF
TGTGCCAGCAGAAGCAGGGTGGAGAACACTGAAGCTTTCTTT
>TRBJ2-6|once|TRBD1|TRBV5-5
CASSSYTGTGVAGANVLTF
TGTGCCAGCAGCTCCTACACCGGGACAGGGGTAGCTGGGGCCAACGTCCTGACTTTC
>TRBJ2-5|-|-|TRBV29-1
CSVGSPTWRYF
TGCAGCGTTGGGAGTCCTACCTGGCGGTACTTC
>TRBJ2-7|-|-|TRBV6-1
CASSSAGLYEQYF
TGTGCCAGCAGTTCAGCAGGGCTCTACGAGCAGTACTTC
>TRBJ2-2|-|TRBD2|TRBV5-1
CASSLVLAGVVGTGELFF
TGCGCCAGCAGCTTGGTACTAGCGGGAGTTGTCGGAACCGGGGAGCTGTTTTTT